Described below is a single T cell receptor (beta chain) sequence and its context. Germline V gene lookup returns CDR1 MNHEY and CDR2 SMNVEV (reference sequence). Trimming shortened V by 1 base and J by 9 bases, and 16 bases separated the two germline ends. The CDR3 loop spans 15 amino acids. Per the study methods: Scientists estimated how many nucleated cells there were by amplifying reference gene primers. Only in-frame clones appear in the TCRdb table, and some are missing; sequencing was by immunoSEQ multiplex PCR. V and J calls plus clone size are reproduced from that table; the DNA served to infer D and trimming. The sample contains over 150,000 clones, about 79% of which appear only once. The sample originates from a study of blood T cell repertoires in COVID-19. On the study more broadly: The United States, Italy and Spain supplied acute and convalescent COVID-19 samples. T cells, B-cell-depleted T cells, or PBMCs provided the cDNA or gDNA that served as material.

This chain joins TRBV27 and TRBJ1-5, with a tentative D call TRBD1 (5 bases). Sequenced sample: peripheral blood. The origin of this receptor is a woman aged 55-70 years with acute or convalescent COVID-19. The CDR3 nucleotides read TGTGCCAGCAGTTTATACCAAAGGGGTCCAGGGCCCCAGCATTTT. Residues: CASSLYQRGPGPQHF.